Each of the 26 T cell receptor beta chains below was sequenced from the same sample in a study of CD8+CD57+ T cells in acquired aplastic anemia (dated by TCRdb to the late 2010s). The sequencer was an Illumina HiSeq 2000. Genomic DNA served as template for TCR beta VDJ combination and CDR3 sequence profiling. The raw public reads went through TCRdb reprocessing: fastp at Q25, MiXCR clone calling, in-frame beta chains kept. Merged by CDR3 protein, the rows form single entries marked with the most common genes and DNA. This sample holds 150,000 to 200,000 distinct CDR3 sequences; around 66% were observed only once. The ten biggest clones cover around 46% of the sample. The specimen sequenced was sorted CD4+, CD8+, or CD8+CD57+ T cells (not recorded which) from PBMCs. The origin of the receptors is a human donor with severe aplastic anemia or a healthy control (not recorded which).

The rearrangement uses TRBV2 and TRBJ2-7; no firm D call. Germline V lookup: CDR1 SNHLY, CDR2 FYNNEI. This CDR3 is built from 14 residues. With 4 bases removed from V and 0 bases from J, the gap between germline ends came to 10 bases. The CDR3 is CASSVRPDSYEQYF. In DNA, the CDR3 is TGTGCCAGCAGTGTACGGCCGGACTCCTACGAGCAGTACTTC.

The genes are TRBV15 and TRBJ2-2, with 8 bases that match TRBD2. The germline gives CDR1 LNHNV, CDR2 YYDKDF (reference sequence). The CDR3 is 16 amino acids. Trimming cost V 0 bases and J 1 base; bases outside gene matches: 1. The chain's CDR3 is CATSRESGRNTGELFF. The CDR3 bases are TGTGCCACCAGCAGAGAAAGCGGGAGGAACACCGGGGAGCTGTTTTTT.

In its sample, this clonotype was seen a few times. CDR3 protein: CATSRVGVSYNEQFF. DNA of the CDR3: TGTGCCACCAGCAGAGTTGGTGTCTCCTACAATGAGCAGTTCTTC. V gene TRBV15 combines with J gene TRBJ2-1; D not certain. This CDR3 region has 15 residues. Germline-derived CDR1 and CDR2 are LNHNV and YYDKDF (reference sequence). V was trimmed by 1 base and J by 0 bases, leaving 7 bases between them.

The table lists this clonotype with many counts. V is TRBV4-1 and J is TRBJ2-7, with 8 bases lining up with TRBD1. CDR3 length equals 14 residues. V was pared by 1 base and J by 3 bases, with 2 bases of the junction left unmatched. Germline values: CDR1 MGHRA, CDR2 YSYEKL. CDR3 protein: CASSQGGQGYEQYF. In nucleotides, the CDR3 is TGCGCCAGCAGCCAAGGAGGACAGGGCTACGAGCAGTACTTC.

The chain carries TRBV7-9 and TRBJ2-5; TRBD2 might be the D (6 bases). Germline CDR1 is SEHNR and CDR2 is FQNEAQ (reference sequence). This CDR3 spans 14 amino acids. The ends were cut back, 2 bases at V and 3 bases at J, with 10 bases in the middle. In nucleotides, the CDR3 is TGTGCCAGCAGCTTACTTGGGGGGAAAGAGACCCAGTACTTC. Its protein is CASSLLGGKETQYF.

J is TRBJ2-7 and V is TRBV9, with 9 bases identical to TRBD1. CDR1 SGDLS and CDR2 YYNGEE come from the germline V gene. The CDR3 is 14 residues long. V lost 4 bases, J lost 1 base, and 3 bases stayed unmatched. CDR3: CASSQGTGSYEQYF. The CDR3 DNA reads TGTGCCAGCAGCCAAGGGACAGGGTCCTACGAGCAGTACTTC.

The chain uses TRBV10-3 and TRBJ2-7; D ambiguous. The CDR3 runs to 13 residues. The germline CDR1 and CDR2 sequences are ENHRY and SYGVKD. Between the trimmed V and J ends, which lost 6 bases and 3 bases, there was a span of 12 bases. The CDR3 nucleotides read TGTGCCATCAGCCCTGCAAGCTTCTACGAGCAGTACTTC. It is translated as CAISPASFYEQYF.

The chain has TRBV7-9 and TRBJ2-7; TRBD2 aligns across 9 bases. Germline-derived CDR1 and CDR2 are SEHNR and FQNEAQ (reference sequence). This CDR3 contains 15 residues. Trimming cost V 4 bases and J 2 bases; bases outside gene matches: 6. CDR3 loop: CASSSTSGQTYEQYF. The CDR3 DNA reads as TGTGCCAGCAGCTCTACTAGCGGGCAAACCTACGAGCAGTACTTC.

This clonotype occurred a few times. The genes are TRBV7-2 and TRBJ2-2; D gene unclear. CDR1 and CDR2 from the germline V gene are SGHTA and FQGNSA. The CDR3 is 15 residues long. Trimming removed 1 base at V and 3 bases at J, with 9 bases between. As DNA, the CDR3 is TGTGCCAGCAGCTTAGAGAGTGCCTACACCGGGGAGCTGTTTTTT. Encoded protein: CASSLESAYTGELFF. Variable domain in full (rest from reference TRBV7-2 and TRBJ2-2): GAGVSQSPSNKVTEKGKDVELRCDPISGHTALYWYRQSLGQGLEFLIYFQGNSAPDKSGLPSDRFSAERTGGSVSTLTIQRTQQEDSAVYLCASSLESAYTGELFFGEGSRLTVL.

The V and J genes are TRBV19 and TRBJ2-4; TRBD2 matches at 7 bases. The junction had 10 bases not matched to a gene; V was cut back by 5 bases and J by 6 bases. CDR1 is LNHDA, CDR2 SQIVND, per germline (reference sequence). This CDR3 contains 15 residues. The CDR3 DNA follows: TGTGCCAGTAGTCCCCGAAGGGAGGGTAGAAACATTCAGTACTTC. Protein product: CASSPRREGRNIQYF.

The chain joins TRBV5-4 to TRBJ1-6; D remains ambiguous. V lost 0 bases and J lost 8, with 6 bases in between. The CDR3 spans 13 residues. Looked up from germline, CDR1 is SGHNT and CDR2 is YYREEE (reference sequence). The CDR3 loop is CASSLEGHSPLHF. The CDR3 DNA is TGTGCCAGCAGCTTGGAAGGGCATTCACCCCTCCACTTT.

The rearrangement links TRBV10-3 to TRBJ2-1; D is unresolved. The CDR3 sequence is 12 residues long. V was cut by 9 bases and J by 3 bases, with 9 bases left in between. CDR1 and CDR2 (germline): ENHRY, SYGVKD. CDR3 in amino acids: CAIAERYNEQFF. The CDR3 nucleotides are TGTGCCATAGCAGAACGCTACAATGAGCAGTTCTTC.

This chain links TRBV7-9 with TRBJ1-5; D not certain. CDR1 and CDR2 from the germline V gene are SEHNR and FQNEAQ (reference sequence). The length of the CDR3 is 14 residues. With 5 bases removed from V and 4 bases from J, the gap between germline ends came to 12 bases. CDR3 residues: CASSPEMGNQPQHF. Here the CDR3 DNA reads TGTGCCAGCAGCCCGGAGATGGGGAATCAGCCCCAGCATTTT.

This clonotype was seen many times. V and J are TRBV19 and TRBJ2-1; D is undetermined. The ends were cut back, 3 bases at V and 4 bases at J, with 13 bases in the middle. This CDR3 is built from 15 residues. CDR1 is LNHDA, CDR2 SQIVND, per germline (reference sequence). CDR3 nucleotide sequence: TGTGCCAGTAGTATTGGTGCCCCTACATACAATGAGCAGTTCTTC. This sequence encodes CASSIGAPTYNEQFF.

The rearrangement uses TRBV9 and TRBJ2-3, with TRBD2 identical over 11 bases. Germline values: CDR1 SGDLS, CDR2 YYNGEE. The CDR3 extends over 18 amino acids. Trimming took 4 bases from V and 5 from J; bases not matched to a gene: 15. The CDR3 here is CASSPRVAGGPGGDTQYF. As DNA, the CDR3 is TGTGCCAGCAGCCCCCGGGTAGCGGGGGGGCCTGGTGGAGATACGCAGTATTTT.

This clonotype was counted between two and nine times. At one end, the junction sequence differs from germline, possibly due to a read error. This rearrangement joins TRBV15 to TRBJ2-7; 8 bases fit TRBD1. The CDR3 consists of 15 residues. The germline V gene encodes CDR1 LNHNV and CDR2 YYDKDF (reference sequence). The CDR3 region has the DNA TGTGCCATCAGCGAAAACGGACAGGGAACCTACGAGCAGTACTTC. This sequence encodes CAISENGQGTYEQYF.

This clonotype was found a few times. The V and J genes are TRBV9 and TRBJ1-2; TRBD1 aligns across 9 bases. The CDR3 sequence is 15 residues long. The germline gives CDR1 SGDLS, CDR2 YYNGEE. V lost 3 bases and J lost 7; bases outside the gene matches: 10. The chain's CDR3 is CASSGWTGARVGYTF. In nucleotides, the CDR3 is TGTGCCAGCAGCGGATGGACAGGGGCGAGGGTTGGCTACACCTTC.

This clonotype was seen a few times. CDR3 bases: TGCAGCGTTGTTTCTGCGGCCCAGTACTTC. It codes for CSVVSAAQYF. The chain employs TRBV29-1 and TRBJ2-5; no definite D call. V was cut by 4 bases and J by 9 bases, with 9 bases left in between. CDR1 and CDR2 from the germline V gene are SQVTM and ANQGSEA. CDR3 size: 10 residues.

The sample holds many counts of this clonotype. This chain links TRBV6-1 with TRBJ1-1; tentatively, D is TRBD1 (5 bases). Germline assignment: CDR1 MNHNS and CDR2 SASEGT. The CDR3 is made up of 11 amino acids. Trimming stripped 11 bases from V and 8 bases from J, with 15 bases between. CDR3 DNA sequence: TGTGCCTTTCAGCGGGGGGTAGAAGCTTTCTTT. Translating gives CAFQRGVEAFF.

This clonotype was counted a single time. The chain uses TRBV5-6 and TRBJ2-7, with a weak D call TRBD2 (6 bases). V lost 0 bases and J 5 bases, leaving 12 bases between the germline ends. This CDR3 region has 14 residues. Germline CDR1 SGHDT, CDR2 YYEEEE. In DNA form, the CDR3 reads TGTGCCAGCAGCTTGGGACTAGTCAGGGACGAGCAGTACTTC. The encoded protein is CASSLGLVRDEQYF.

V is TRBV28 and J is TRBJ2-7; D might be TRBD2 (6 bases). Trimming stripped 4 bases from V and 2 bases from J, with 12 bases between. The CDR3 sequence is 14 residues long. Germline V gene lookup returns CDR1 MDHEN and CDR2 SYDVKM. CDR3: CASSSWDSTYEQYF. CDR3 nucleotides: TGTGCCAGCAGTTCGTGGGACTCGACCTACGAGCAGTACTTC.

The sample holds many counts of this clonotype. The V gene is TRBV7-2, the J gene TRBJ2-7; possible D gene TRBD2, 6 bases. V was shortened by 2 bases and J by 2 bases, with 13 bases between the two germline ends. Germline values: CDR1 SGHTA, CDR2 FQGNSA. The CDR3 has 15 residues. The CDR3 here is CASSLINSGAYEQYF. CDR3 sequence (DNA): TGTGCCAGCAGCTTAATAAACTCGGGAGCCTACGAGCAGTACTTC.

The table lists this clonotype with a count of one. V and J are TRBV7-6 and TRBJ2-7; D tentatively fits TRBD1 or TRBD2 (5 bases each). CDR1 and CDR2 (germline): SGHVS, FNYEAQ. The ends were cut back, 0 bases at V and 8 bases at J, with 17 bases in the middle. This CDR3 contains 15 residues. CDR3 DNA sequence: TGTGCCAGCAGCTTAGCGCTGGGGGACCAGCCCCAGCAGTACTTC. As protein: CASSLALGDQPQQYF.

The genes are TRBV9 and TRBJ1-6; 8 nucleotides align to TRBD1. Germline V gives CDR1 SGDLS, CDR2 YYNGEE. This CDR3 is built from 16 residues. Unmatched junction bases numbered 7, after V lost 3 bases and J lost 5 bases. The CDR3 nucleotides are TGTGCCAGCAGCGAAGGGGGACAGGATAATAATTCACCCCTCCACTTT. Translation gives CASSEGGQDNNSPLHF. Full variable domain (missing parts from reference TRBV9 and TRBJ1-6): DSGVTQTPKHLITATGQRVTLRCSPRSGDLSVYWYQQSLDQGLQFLIQYYNGEERAKGNILERFSAQQFPDLHSELNLSSLELGDSALYFCASSEGGQDNNSPLHFGNGTRLTVT.

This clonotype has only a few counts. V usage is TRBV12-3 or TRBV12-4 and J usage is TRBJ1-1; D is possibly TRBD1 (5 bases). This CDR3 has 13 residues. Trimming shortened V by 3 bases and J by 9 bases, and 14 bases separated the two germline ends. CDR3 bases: TGTGCCAGCAGTTTGTCAGGGACCGACCAAGCTTTCTTT. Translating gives CASSLSGTDQAFF.

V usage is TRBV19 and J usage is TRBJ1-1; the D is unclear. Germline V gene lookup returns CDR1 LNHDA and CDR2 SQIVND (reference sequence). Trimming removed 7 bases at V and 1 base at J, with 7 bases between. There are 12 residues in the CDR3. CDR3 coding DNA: TGTGCCAGTATCTCCAGGAACACTGAAGCTTTCTTT. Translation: CASISRNTEAFF. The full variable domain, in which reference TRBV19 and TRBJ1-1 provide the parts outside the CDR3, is DGGITQSPKYLFRKEGQNVTLSCEQNLNHDAMYWYRQDPGQGLRLIYYSQIVNDFQKGDIAEGYSVSREKKESFPLTVTSAQKNPTAFYLCASISRNTEAFFGQGTRLTVV.